These 14 T cell receptor beta chains were sequenced from one sample in a study of blood T cell repertoires in COVID-19. This table comes from immunoSEQ multiplex PCR, and its TCRdb copy is limited to in-frame clones, with some not included. The table lists fewer than 400,000 clones, roughly 85% of them singletons. Sequencing was done on a sample of peripheral blood. Receptors originate from a woman aged 18-29 years with acute or convalescent COVID-19.

This clone occurred a few times. J is TRBJ2-3 and V is TRBV5-1; 9 bases line up with TRBD2. After removal of 3 bases from V and 3 bases from J, the junction contained 2 bases not matched to a gene. Germline CDR1 SGHRS, CDR2 YFSETQ. There are 14 residues in the CDR3. The CDR3 nucleotides are TGCGCCAGCAGCTCTAGCGGGACAACAGATACGCAGTATTTT. Protein product: CASSSSGTTDTQYF.

This chain links TRBV7-9 with TRBJ2-3; 14 nucleotides match TRBD2. The CDR3 contains 19 residues. Germline V gene lookup returns CDR1 SEHNR and CDR2 FQNEAQ (reference sequence). V dropped 5 bases and J dropped 0; count of bases not matched to a gene: 10. DNA for the CDR3: TGTGCCAGCAGCCTACCGGGACTAGCGGGGGCAAAGAGCACAGATACGCAGTATTTT. Protein: CASSLPGLAGAKSTDTQYF.

The J gene is TRBJ1-5, the V gene TRBV7-8, with TRBD1 as a possible D gene (5 bases). The CDR3 sequence is 16 residues long. Germline-derived CDR1 and CDR2 are SGHVS and FQNEAQ. Trimming cost V 5 bases and J 9 bases, with 23 bases left between them. CDR3 residues: CASSGGGAAIIRPQHF. The CDR3 DNA reads TGTGCCAGCAGCGGCGGGGGAGCAGCTATCATTCGGCCCCAGCATTTT. The full variable domain, in which reference TRBV7-8 and TRBJ1-5 provide the parts outside the CDR3, is GAGVSQSPRYKVAKRGQDVALRCDPISGHVSLFWYQQALGQGPEFLTYFQNEAQLDKSGLPSDRFFAERPEGSVSTLKIQRTQQEDSAVYLCASSGGGAAIIRPQHFGDGTRLSIL.

The chain couples TRBV6-5 to TRBJ1-1, with a possible D match to TRBD1 (6 bases). V lost 6 bases to trimming and J lost 4 bases, with 9 bases between them. This CDR3 has 12 amino acids. From germline, CDR1 is MNHEY and CDR2 SVGAGI. The CDR3 sequence: CASRGAPTEAFF. The CDR3 coding sequence is TGTGCCAGCAGGGGGGCACCCACTGAAGCTTTCTTT.

The V call is TRBV5-8, the J call TRBJ2-7, with 11 bases matching TRBD2. The CDR3 contains 17 residues. The germline V gene encodes CDR1 SGHTS and CDR2 YDEGEE. V shed 4 bases, J shed 4 bases, and the junction held 13 bases outside the gene matches. The CDR3 reads CASSGIHSGRDLYEQYF. CDR3 in DNA: TGTGCCAGCAGCGGAATCCATAGCGGGAGGGATTTATACGAGCAGTACTTC. The variable domain in full, completed from reference TRBV5-8 and TRBJ2-7, reads EAGVTQSPTHLIKTRGQQATLRCSPISGHTSVYWYQQALGLGLQFLLWYDEGEERNRGNFPPRFSGRQFPNYSSELNVNALELEDSALYLCASSGIHSGRDLYEQYFGPGTRLTVT.

The chain employs TRBV11-2 and TRBJ2-1; 9 bases line up with TRBD1. CDR1 SGHAT and CDR2 FQNNGV come from the germline V gene. The CDR3 sequence is 15 residues long. V was clipped by 3 bases and J by 9 bases; unmatched bases: 9. Here the CDR3 reads CASSLNRDREAEQFF. The CDR3 DNA reads TGTGCCAGCAGCTTGAACCGGGACAGGGAGGCTGAGCAGTTCTTC.

The chain recombines TRBV5-1 with TRBJ1-2; tentative D call: TRBD1 (6 bases). V gave up 4 bases and J gave up 12 bases, with 16 bases separating them. The CDR3 has 12 amino acids. The germline CDR1 and CDR2 sequences are SGHRS and YFSETQ. CDR3 in DNA: TGCGCCAGCAGCCAGGAAGGGACATCGCACACCTTC. This codes for CASSQEGTSHTF.

The V gene is TRBV3-1 (or the pseudogene TRBV3-2), the J gene TRBJ2-7, with TRBD2 as a possible D gene (7 bases). Trimming took off 4 bases at V and 5 bases at J, with 18 bases between the two ends. Germline-derived CDR1 and CDR2 are LGHDT and YNNKEL (reference sequence). The CDR3 extends over 15 amino acids. CDR3 in DNA: TGTGCCAGCAGCCCCTCAGGACCGGGGGGCCACGAGCAGTACTTC. Protein product: CASSPSGPGGHEQYF.

This chain joins TRBV19 and TRBJ1-4; the D is unclear. This CDR3 is 15 amino acids long. Germline V gene lookup returns CDR1 LNHDA and CDR2 SQIVND (reference sequence). Trimming took 5 bases from V and 3 from J, leaving 13 bases between them. CDR3 sequence (DNA): TGTGCCAGTAGTCCAGCGTACGGGGCTAATGAAAAACTGTTTTTT. It is translated as CASSPAYGANEKLFF.

This rearrangement joins TRBV6-5 to TRBJ2-5; TRBD2 matches at 8 bases. The junction had 10 bases not matched to a gene; V was cut back by 6 bases and J by 4 bases. The germline CDR1 and CDR2 sequences are MNHEY and SVGAGI. This CDR3 contains 15 residues. The CDR3 sequence is CASRNVAGRIETQYF. The DNA for the CDR3 is TGTGCCAGCAGGAACGTAGCGGGACGGATAGAGACCCAGTACTTC.

The CDR3 DNA follows: TGTGCCAGCAGTTACTCGACCGGGTATAGCAACAATGAGCAGTTCTTC. It codes for CASSYSTGYSNNEQFF. The chain couples TRBV6-5 to TRBJ2-1; no reliable D call. Germline V gene sequence: CDR1 MNHEY, CDR2 SVGAGI. The V gene lost 0 bases and the J gene lost 5 bases, with 14 bases spanning the gap. The CDR3 has 16 residues.

This clone was recorded a few times. The chain uses TRBV7-8 and TRBJ2-7, with unresolved D. This CDR3 has 13 amino acids. The germline V gene has CDR1 SGHVS and CDR2 FQNEAQ. V lost 2 bases and J lost 6, with 11 bases in between. CDR3 DNA sequence: TGTGCCAGCAGCTTAAATCCGTCGGGCGAGCAGTACTTC. Translating it yields CASSLNPSGEQYF.

The chain uses TRBV7-6 and TRBJ2-7, with 9 nucleotides matching TRBD1. Germline V gives CDR1 SGHVS, CDR2 FNYEAQ. The CDR3 has 16 residues. With 0 bases clipped from V and 2 bases from J, the junction kept 5 bases outside the gene matches. This CDR3 reads CASSLAGTGSPYEQYF. The CDR3 nucleotides are TGTGCCAGCAGCTTAGCCGGGACAGGGTCACCCTACGAGCAGTACTTC.

V usage is TRBV27 and J usage is TRBJ1-2; D possibly corresponds to TRBD1 (5 bases). CDR1 and CDR2 from the germline V gene are MNHEY and SMNVEV (reference sequence). V shed 4 bases and J shed 3 bases, with 6 bases lying between them. CDR3 size: 12 residues. CDR3 in DNA: TGTGCCAGCAGTTCGACAGACTATGGCTACACCTTC. Translation: CASSSTDYGYTF.